One sample yielded the 17 T cell receptor beta chains listed below, sequenced in a study of blood T cell repertoires in COVID-19. TCRdb's copy holds only in-frame clones and misses some; the assay was immunoSEQ multiplex PCR. This table holds tens of thousands of clones, 85% to 90% found once. The sequenced material came from peripheral blood. These receptors were taken from an older woman with COVID-19, enrolled during active disease.

CDR3 region: CASNLWPLGHQETQYF. CDR3 DNA sequence: TGTGCCAGCAACCTTTGGCCACTGGGCCACCAAGAGACCCAGTACTTC. The rearrangement uses TRBV28 and TRBJ2-5; no reliable D call. The CDR3 runs 16 residues. Germline CDR1 MDHEN, CDR2 SYDVKM. Trimming took 7 bases from V and 0 from J, leaving 18 bases between them.

The chain recombines TRBV7-2 with TRBJ2-7; 7 positions agree with TRBD2. The CDR3 is 14 amino acids. The V segment lost 5 bases and the J segment 2 bases; nucleotides outside the gene matches: 6. Germline V gene lookup returns CDR1 SGHTA and CDR2 FQGNSA. The CDR3 nucleotides read TGTGCCAGCAGCCTTAAGCGGGAAGCCTACGAGCAGTACTTC. This codes for CASSLKREAYEQYF.

V usage is TRBV7-9 and J usage is TRBJ1-3, with D possibly TRBD1 on 5 matching bases. The V and J ends lost 5 bases and 2 bases respectively, with 16 bases between them. The CDR3 consists of 16 residues. CDR1 and CDR2 from the germline V gene are SEHNR and FQNEAQ (reference sequence). The CDR3 DNA reads as TGTGCCAGCAGCCGTCCCACAGGCCTTCCTGGAAACACCATATATTTT. This translates into CASSRPTGLPGNTIYF.

V and J are TRBV2 and TRBJ1-3, with TRBD1 matching over 8 bases. From germline, CDR1 is SNHLY and CDR2 FYNNEI. The trim removed 6 bases at V and 0 bases at J, leaving 1 base unmatched. The CDR3 has 14 amino acids. The DNA for the CDR3 is TGTGCCAGCAGACAGGGGGACTCTGGAAACACCATATATTTT. Protein sequence: CASRQGDSGNTIYF.

This chain links TRBV30 with TRBJ1-4; D is uncertain. The V gene's germline CDR1 is GTSNPN and CDR2 SVGIG (reference sequence). V lost 3 bases and J 3 bases, leaving 8 bases between the germline ends. The CDR3 consists of 13 residues. Written as DNA, the CDR3 is TGTGCCTGGAGGAATTCAGCTAATGAAAAACTGTTTTTT. This translates into CAWRNSANEKLFF.

This clone was found a few times. V gene TRBV19 combines with J gene TRBJ1-2; a possible D gene is TRBD1 (6 bases). With 0 bases removed from V and 5 bases from J, the gap between germline ends came to 19 bases. Germline loops: CDR1 LNHDA, CDR2 SQIVND (reference sequence). The CDR3 is 17 amino acids. The DNA for the CDR3 is TGTGCCAGTAGTATAGATCTATCGGCAGGGGTTAGATATGGCTACACCTTC. As protein: CASSIDLSAGVRYGYTF. Filled out from reference TRBV19 and TRBJ1-2, the complete variable domain reads DGGITQSPKYLFRKEGQNVTLSCEQNLNHDAMYWYRQDPGQGLRLIYYSQIVNDFQKGDIAEGYSVSREKKESFPLTVTSAQKNPTAFYLCASSIDLSAGVRYGYTFGSGTRLTVV.

The genes are TRBV21-1 and TRBJ1-6. TRBV21-1 is flagged as a pseudogene. This CDR3 comprises 12 residues. The CDR3 is CASSSENSPLHF. In DNA form, the CDR3 reads TGTGCCAGCAGCAGCGAGAATTCACCCCTCCACTTT.

This chain connects TRBV6-2 or TRBV6-3 to TRBJ1-5; D remains ambiguous. Germline V gene data show CDR1 as MNHEY and CDR2 as SVGEGT. Trimming removed 0 bases at V and 5 bases at J, with 5 bases between. The CDR3 has 13 amino acids. The CDR3 sequence is CASSYSSHQPQHF. In nucleotides, the CDR3 is TGTGCCAGCAGTTACTCGAGTCATCAGCCCCAGCATTTT.

V usage is TRBV27 and J usage is TRBJ1-6; 7 bases match TRBD1. Per germline, CDR1 MNHEY and CDR2 SMNVEV (reference sequence). V dropped 6 bases and J dropped 8; count of bases not matched to a gene: 4. The length of the CDR3 is 13 residues. CDR3 coding DNA: TGTGCCAGCAGACAGGGGAGCTATTCACCCCTCCACTTT. As protein: CASRQGSYSPLHF.

The rearrangement links TRBV9 to TRBJ2-1; TRBD2 is a possible D gene (6 bases). The V end lost 6 bases, the J end lost 0 bases, and 16 bases lay between the germline ends. The germline V gene has CDR1 SGDLS and CDR2 YYNGEE. This CDR3 has 16 amino acids. CDR3 residues: CASTAFGGGSYNEQFF. Written as DNA, the CDR3 is TGTGCCAGCACCGCGTTTGGGGGAGGCTCCTACAATGAGCAGTTCTTC. Full variable domain (rest looked up from reference TRBV9 and TRBJ2-1): DSGVTQTPKHLITATGQRVTLRCSPRSGDLSVYWYQQSLDQGLQFLIQYYNGEERAKGNILERFSAQQFPDLHSELNLSSLELGDSALYFCASTAFGGGSYNEQFFGPGTRLTVL.

With respect to this clone: A junction boundary mismatches the germline segment, possibly from a read error. The chain has TRBV10-3 and TRBJ2-1; possibly TRBD2 for D (6 bases). Germline lookup yields CDR1 ENHRY and CDR2 SYGVKD. This CDR3 comprises 14 residues. CDR3 residues: CASGETRSSNEQFF. The CDR3 DNA reads TGTGCCAGCGGCGAGACTAGATCCTCCAATGAGCAGTTCTTC.

J is TRBJ1-5 and V is TRBV29-1; the D gene is possibly TRBD1 (6 bases). Trimming left V 7 bases short and J 0 bases short, with 10 bases between. Germline values: CDR1 SQVTM, CDR2 ANQGSEA. The CDR3 is made up of 13 amino acids. The CDR3 protein is CSGATGSNQPQHF. In DNA form, the CDR3 reads TGCAGCGGGGCGACAGGTAGCAATCAGCCCCAGCATTTT.

The rearrangement links TRBV28 to TRBJ2-1; 14 bases are shared with TRBD2. This CDR3 comprises 15 residues. Germline lookup yields CDR1 MDHEN and CDR2 SYDVKM. V dropped 8 bases and J dropped 9; count of bases not matched to a gene: 9. The CDR3 DNA is TGTGCCAGCGGCGTTCCGGGACTAGCGGGAGTTGAGCAGTTCTTC. It translates to CASGVPGLAGVEQFF.

This clone appeared a single time. This chain uses TRBV28 with TRBJ2-7, with 10 nucleotides matching TRBD2. Trimming at V came to 6 bases and at J to 4 bases, leaving 6 bases not matched to a gene. CDR1 MDHEN and CDR2 SYDVKM come from the germline V gene. This CDR3 is 14 amino acids long. CDR3 residues: CASRGLADLYEQYF. The CDR3 coding sequence is TGTGCCAGCAGAGGACTAGCGGATCTTTACGAGCAGTACTTC.

This chain uses TRBV7-2 with TRBJ2-7, with 8 positions matching TRBD1. This CDR3 has 14 amino acids. Losses at the gene ends were 5 bases for V and 1 base for J; bases not matched to a gene: 4. From germline, CDR1 is SGHTA and CDR2 FQGNSA. The CDR3 DNA sequence: TGTGCCAGCAGCCCCGGGACAGGATCCTACGAGCAGTACTTC. It specifies CASSPGTGSYEQYF.

This clone came up a few times. The rearrangement joins TRBV7-2 to TRBJ2-3; D is perhaps TRBD1 (7 bases). CDR1 SGHTA and CDR2 FQGNSA come from the germline V gene. The V end was cut by 5 bases, the J end by 6 bases, with 18 bases between. CDR3 length: 15 amino acids. The CDR3 region has the DNA TGTGCCAGCAGCCCGGACAGGCGGGGAATCGATACGCAGTATTTT. Its protein product is CASSPDRRGIDTQYF.

The chain joins TRBV19 to TRBJ1-2, with a weak D call TRBD1 (5 bases). The germline gives CDR1 LNHDA, CDR2 SQIVND (reference sequence). The germline V and J ends were trimmed by 2 bases and 8 bases, with 15 bases remaining between them. The CDR3 totals 14 residues. CDR3 sequence: CASSILTAPRGYTF. The CDR3 DNA reads TGTGCCAGTAGTATACTGACAGCCCCTAGAGGCTACACCTTC.